One T cell receptor beta chain is described in this entry. This clone was seen a handful of times. The target of this receptor is not known. No base quality information exists; no much larger clone differs at one position. Each collaborating institution followed its own protocols to collect whole blood in K2EDTA tubes. For TCRbeta analysis, collaborators shipped samples in one of three forms: frozen whole blood, isolated PBMCs, or DNA extracted from either of those sample types. TCRbeta CDR3 regions were amplified from genomic DNA using the immunoSEQ Assay, a bias-controlled multiplex PCR. On the study's bioinformatics: The number of nucleated cells in each sample was estimated by amplification of reference gene primers within the assay. Sequence reads were collapsed and filtered to measure the absolute abundance of every unique TCRbeta CDR3 rearrangement. For each sample, productive Simpson clonality was calculated as the square root of Simpson's diversity index across productive rearrangements. The table was pulled from immuneACCESS by TCRdb, which kept in-frame rearrangements only. Such tables lose some clones; where checked, under half of the loss comes from unresolved V genes, and the rest has no known cause. The V and J calls and clone size come from that table; D and trimming were worked out from the DNA. The sample table shows about 86,000 clones, and 65% to 85% are seen once. Roughly a third of the sample is taken by the ten largest.

The data belong to a study of blood T cell repertoires in COVID-19 (dated by TCRdb to 2020 to 2022). Notes on the research overall: Samples covering the acute and convalescent phases of COVID-19 were provided by collaborators in the United States, Italy and Spain. The prospective study material was composed of cDNA or gDNA derived from T cells, B-cell-depleted T cells, or PBMCs. The dataset comprised deeply sampled blood TCRbeta repertoires from subjects exposed to, actively infected with, or recovered from COVID-19. The repertoires were released in a freely available public database meant as a resource for research on the immune response to SARS-CoV-2. Samples were obtained from the ongoing ImmuneRACE study (first 160 participants) and from about 1,300 subjects provided by 6 global collaborators. Nearly every sample came with metadata listing a de-identified subject ID, COVID-19 status, age in years and sex. Where available, HLA class I and class II types were taken from metadata supplied by the sample provider and were not determined by assay-based typing. Points the paper makes about the study in general: Clinical and demographic metadata were provided uncurated, with the amount varying by source and participant.

The trim is 0 bases for V and 0 bases for J, with a gap of 13 bases between the germline ends. There are 17 amino acids in the CDR3, from cysteine to phenylalanine inclusive. Only CDR3 DNA remains: 51 bases, in frame from the first base. CDR1 and CDR2 were assigned from the germline V gene as SGHTA and FQGNSA. The chain is encoded by TRBV7-2 joined to TRBJ2-3; matching of 5 bases hints at TRBD1 as the D gene. The sequenced sample was peripheral blood. The clonotype was recovered from a woman older than 75 with active or convalescent COVID-19. The DNA sequence is TGTGCCAGCAGCTTAGCCCCCTTTGGGGCTAGCACAGATACGCAGTATTTT. Its translation is CASSLAPFGASTDTQYF.